One and the same sample provided the 19 T cell receptor beta chains below, sequenced in a study of T cells in Graves' hyperthyroidism and ophthalmopathy. RNA transcripts gave rise to amplified TCR beta CDR3 regions. TCR CDR3 regions were first amplified by RT-PCR with HTBI primers. TCRdb used MiXCR to reprocess the multiplex PCR reads, holding one entry per CDR3 protein. The profile shows roughly 250,000 distinct CDR3 sequences, about 16% of them singletons. The sample comprised blood. The receptors stem from a woman aged 18-29 years with Graves' ophthalmopathy.

This clonotype was found many times. This chain uses TRBV6-2 or TRBV6-3 with TRBJ1-2, with D possibly matching TRBD1 (6 bases). Trimming removed 6 bases from V and 8 bases from J, with 19 bases in between. CDR3 size: 14 residues. The germline V gene encodes CDR1 MNHEY and CDR2 SVGEGT. The CDR3: CASSHLTGGVGYTF. The CDR3, as DNA: TGTGCCAGCAGCCACCTGACAGGTGGAGTGGGCTACACCTTC.

The rearrangement links TRBV20-1 to TRBJ2-7; 12 bases match TRBD2. This CDR3 has 15 residues. Germline V gene lookup returns CDR1 DFQATT and CDR2 SNEGSKA (reference sequence). The V gene end was trimmed by 3 bases and the J gene end by 1 base; junction bases not matched to a gene: 4. CDR3 DNA: TGCAGTGCTAGGAAGGGACTAGCGGGTTCCTACGAGCAGTACTTC. This translates into CSARKGLAGSYEQYF.

With respect to this clonotype: A much larger clone lies a single base off, so this may be a read error. The V gene is TRBV20-1, the J gene TRBJ2-3, with TRBD1 matching over 7 bases. The CDR3 covers 15 residues. Germline values: CDR1 DFQATT, CDR2 SNEGSKA (reference sequence). The trim removed 3 bases at V and 4 bases at J, leaving 10 bases unmatched. CDR3 nucleotides: TGCAGTGCTAGCGATTTCCCAGGGGGTTCAGATACGCAGTATTTT. It translates to CSASDFPGGSDTQYF.

This clonotype was seen ten or more times. V and J are TRBV5-1 and TRBJ2-1, with D possibly matching TRBD2 (6 bases). CDR1 is SGHRS and CDR2 is YFSETQ in the germline V gene. The V end was cut by 6 bases, the J end by 4 bases, with 17 bases between. The CDR3 totals 15 residues. The CDR3 nucleotides are TGCGCCAGCAACGAACTAGCTTTCCCTTACAATGAGCAGTTCTTC. Its protein is CASNELAFPYNEQFF.

V is TRBV20-1 and J is TRBJ2-5, with 9 nucleotides matching TRBD2. Trimming at V came to 2 bases and at J to 5 bases, leaving 9 bases not matched to a gene. CDR1 DFQATT and CDR2 SNEGSKA come from the germline V gene (reference sequence). CDR3 size: 15 residues. CDR3 protein: CSARKTASGMETQYF. As DNA, the CDR3 is TGCAGTGCTAGAAAGACGGCTAGCGGGATGGAGACCCAGTACTTC.

This clonotype has ten or more counts. The chain combines TRBV30 with TRBJ2-6; D uncertain. This CDR3 is built from 15 residues. From germline, CDR1 is GTSNPN and CDR2 SVGIG (reference sequence). V was clipped by 2 bases and J by 0 bases, with 8 bases between them. The CDR3 here is CAWSPFSSGANVLTF. CDR3 sequence (DNA): TGTGCCTGGAGTCCGTTTAGCTCTGGGGCCAACGTCCTGACTTTC.

In its sample, this clonotype was seen many times. The chain couples TRBV24-1 to TRBJ2-1, with 7 bases matching TRBD2. Trimming cost V 3 bases and J 4 bases; bases outside gene matches: 8. This CDR3 region has 16 residues. Germline V lookup: CDR1 KGHDR, CDR2 SFDVKD. The CDR3 sequence is CATSDASGTTYNEQFF. The CDR3 coding sequence is TGTGCCACCAGTGATGCCTCCGGGACTACTTACAATGAGCAGTTCTTC.

This clonotype showed up many times. CDR3 in DNA: TGTGCCAGCGGGGCAGTGTACATGAACACTGAAGCTTTCTTT. As protein: CASGAVYMNTEAFF. This chain connects TRBV6-1 to TRBJ1-1; the D gene is possibly TRBD1 (5 bases). This CDR3 comprises 14 residues. CDR1 is MNHNS and CDR2 is SASEGT in the germline V gene. V was trimmed by 8 bases and J by 0 bases, leaving 13 bases between them.

This clonotype was found many times. V and J are TRBV7-3 and TRBJ2-1; D is perhaps TRBD1 (6 bases). Germline V gives CDR1 SGHTA, CDR2 FQGTGA. The CDR3 spans 14 residues. V gave up 3 bases and J gave up 3 bases, with 9 bases separating them. The CDR3 sequence is CASSFAGDYNEQFF. The CDR3 DNA follows: TGTGCCAGCAGCTTCGCAGGGGACTACAATGAGCAGTTCTTC.

This clonotype was counted many times. The V gene is TRBV7-9, the J gene TRBJ2-7; no definite D call. Germline assignment: CDR1 SEHNR and CDR2 FQNEAQ (reference sequence). CDR3 length: 13 residues. V was trimmed by 3 bases and J by 3 bases, leaving 9 bases between them. The DNA of the CDR3 is TGTGCCAGCAGCTTCCCAAACAGCTACGAGCAGTACTTC. Translated, it gives CASSFPNSYEQYF.

This clonotype has a count of ten or more. The chain links TRBV2 to TRBJ1-5; 8 bases agree with TRBD1. V trimming: 7 bases; J trimming: 7 bases; junction bases outside the gene matches: 6. CDR1 and CDR2 from the germline V gene are SNHLY and FYNNEI. This CDR3 contains 13 residues. CDR3 sequence reads: CASTGQGWQPQHF. The CDR3 nucleotides read TGTGCCAGCACCGGACAGGGCTGGCAGCCCCAGCATTTT.

This clonotype came up many times. The rearrangement joins TRBV6-1 to TRBJ1-6; D perhaps matches TRBD1 (5 bases). This CDR3 has 13 amino acids. V lost 7 bases to trimming and J lost 4 bases, with 8 bases between them. The germline V gene encodes CDR1 MNHNS and CDR2 SASEGT. The CDR3 nucleotides read TGTGCCAGCACAGACAGTTATAATTCACCCCTCCACTTT. Protein: CASTDSYNSPLHF.

The rearrangement links TRBV5-1 to TRBJ1-1; 8 bases align to TRBD1. J was trimmed by 6 bases and V by 5 bases; bases with no gene match: 6. The CDR3 spans 13 residues. The V gene's germline CDR1 is SGHRS and CDR2 YFSETQ. The CDR3 region has the DNA TGCGCCAGCAGACAGGGGGGTCTCGCTGAAGCTTTCTTT. Its translation: CASRQGGLAEAFF.

This clonotype was seen repeatedly, ten times or more. Here the CDR3 reads CASSHTRIASGNIWNEQFF. The CDR3 nucleotides are TGTGCCAGCAGCCATACACGCATCGCTAGCGGGAACATTTGGAATGAGCAGTTCTTC. The chain is built from TRBV14 and TRBJ2-1, with 9 bases lining up with TRBD2. Losses at the gene ends were 3 bases for V and 7 bases for J; bases not matched to a gene: 19. The CDR3 consists of 19 residues. Germline CDR1 and CDR2: SGHDN and FVKESK.

Comments on this clonotype: It may be a read error: a sequence one base away is much more abundant. Without the conserved terminal phenylalanine or tryptophan, this CDR3 likely stems from a read error. The chain links TRBV4-3 to TRBJ2-7; a possible D gene is TRBD1 (6 bases). This CDR3 comprises 15 residues. The V end lost 0 bases, the J end lost 0 bases, and 9 bases lay between the germline ends. Germline CDR1 is LGHNA and CDR2 is YSLEER. In DNA form, the CDR3 reads TGCGCCAGCAGCCAAGATCGGACAGTCTCCTACGAGCAGTACTCC. It specifies CASSQDRTVSYEQYS.

J is TRBJ2-3 and V is TRBV24-1; D is unresolved. Germline assignment: CDR1 KGHDR and CDR2 SFDVKD. The CDR3 extends over 12 amino acids. Trimming took 9 bases from V and 1 from J, leaving 7 bases between them. This CDR3 reads CATSFGTDTQYF. CDR3 nucleotide sequence: TGTGCCACCTCTTTTGGCACAGATACGCAGTATTTT.

This clonotype was observed many times. This sequence joins TRBV5-1 and TRBJ2-3; D is perhaps TRBD1 (8 bases). The CDR3 spans 17 residues. Trimming shortened V by 7 bases and J by 1 base, and 22 bases separated the two germline ends. Germline V CDR1 and CDR2: SGHRS, YFSETQ. This chain's CDR3 is CASSQAPQGGGTDTQYF. CDR3 sequence (DNA): TGCGCCAGCTCACAGGCTCCACAGGGGGGGGGCACAGATACGCAGTATTTT.

This clonotype was observed many times. The chain is built from TRBV28 and TRBJ1-5, with 11 bases lining up with TRBD1. CDR3 size: 16 residues. Trimming at V came to 4 bases and at J to 7 bases, leaving 9 bases not matched to a gene. CDR1 MDHEN and CDR2 SYDVKM come from the germline V gene. The CDR3 DNA is TGTGCCAGCAGTTACGGGACAGGGGGAAGTCGGCAGCCCCAGCATTTT. Amino acid sequence: CASSYGTGGSRQPQHF.

This clonotype has a count of ten or more. The chain is built from TRBV20-1 and TRBJ2-2; 12 positions match TRBD2. There are 17 residues in the CDR3. With 0 bases clipped from V and 7 bases from J, the junction kept 9 bases outside the gene matches. The germline V gene has CDR1 DFQATT and CDR2 SNEGSKA (reference sequence). CDR3 nucleotides: TGCAGTGCTAGAGATCCCCTAGCGGGAGGGTTCAACGGGGAGCTGTTTTTT. It specifies CSARDPLAGGFNGELFF.